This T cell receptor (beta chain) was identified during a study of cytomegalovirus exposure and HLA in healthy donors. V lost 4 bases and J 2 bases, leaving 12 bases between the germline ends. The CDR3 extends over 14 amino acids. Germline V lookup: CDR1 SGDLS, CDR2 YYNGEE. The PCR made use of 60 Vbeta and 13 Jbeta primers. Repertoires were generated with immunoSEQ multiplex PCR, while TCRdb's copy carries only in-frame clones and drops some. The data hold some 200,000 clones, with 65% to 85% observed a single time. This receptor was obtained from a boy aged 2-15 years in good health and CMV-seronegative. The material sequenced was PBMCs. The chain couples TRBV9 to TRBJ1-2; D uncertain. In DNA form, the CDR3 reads TGTGCCAGCAGCACCCAGGATTCAAACTATGGCTACACCTTC. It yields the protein CASSTQDSNYGYTF.